The 3 T cell receptor beta chains given below trace back to one sample, sequenced in a study of blood T cell repertoires in COVID-19. Clones were sequenced by immunoSEQ multiplex PCR, and TCRdb holds only the in-frame ones, with some missing. This table has 210,000 or so clones, about 80% appearing once. Material for sequencing was PBMCs or T cells enriched from blood (not recorded which). Receptors originate from a woman aged 45-60 years who had been exposed to COVID-19.

This clone was counted a few times. The genes are TRBV13 and TRBJ1-1; D ambiguous. Germline V gene data show CDR1 as PRHDT and CDR2 as FYEKMQ (reference sequence). Trimming took 1 base from V and 6 from J, leaving 12 bases between them. The CDR3 runs 14 residues. The CDR3 nucleotides are TGTGCCAGCAGCTTAGTTGCGTGGCGGTCTGAAGCTTTCTTT. Its translation is CASSLVAWRSEAFF.

This clone was counted only a few times. The gene calls are TRBV6-2 or TRBV6-3 and TRBJ1-6; D may be TRBD1 (5 bases). Germline V CDR1 and CDR2: MNHEY, SVGEGT. This CDR3 is built from 13 residues. Trimming stripped 4 bases from V and 7 bases from J, with 8 bases between. This CDR3 reads CASSLGENSPLHF. CDR3 nucleotide sequence: TGTGCCAGCAGTTTAGGGGAAAATTCACCCCTCCACTTT.

The chain has TRBV27 and TRBJ1-6, with D hard to call. Per germline, CDR1 MNHEY and CDR2 SMNVEV (reference sequence). This CDR3 region has 16 residues. Between the trimmed V and J ends, which lost 3 bases and 9 bases, there was a span of 18 bases. CDR3 sequence reads: CASSFQAGSWGSPLHF. The CDR3 region has the DNA TGTGCCAGCAGTTTTCAGGCGGGTAGTTGGGGTTCACCCCTCCACTTT.